One sample yielded the 15 T cell receptor beta chains listed below, sequenced in a study of monozygotic twins with inflammatory bowel disease. Using the 5' RACE reads, TCRdb records one entry per CDR3 protein without DNA. The ten top clones account for around 2%, within a sample of approximately 330,000 distinct CDR3 sequences. The sample consisted of blood. Source of these receptors: a human donor with ulcerative colitis or Crohn's disease, or a healthy co-twin of an affected twin (not recorded which).

This rearrangement joins TRBV5-1 to TRBJ2-1; there is no DNA to check the TCRdb D call of TRBD1. The CDR3 totals 14 residues. Germline assignment: CDR1 SGHRS and CDR2 YFSETQ. The CDR3 spells CASSLLTGVNEQFF.

The chain carries TRBV28 and TRBJ2-5. The length of the CDR3 is 11 residues. Germline lookup yields CDR1 MDHEN and CDR2 SYDVKM. The CDR3 spells CASSTQETQYF.

V is TRBV14 and J is TRBJ2-1; the TRBD2 assignment by TCRdb is unverifiable without DNA. Germline V gene lookup returns CDR1 SGHDN and CDR2 FVKESK. CDR3 length: 16 residues. The CDR3 loop is CASSQMRTSGFNEQFF.

The V and J genes are TRBV9 and TRBJ1-1. The CDR3 is 13 amino acids. Germline V lookup: CDR1 SGDLS, CDR2 YYNGEE. The CDR3: CASSVGQRTQAFF.

The rearrangement links TRBV20-1 to TRBJ2-5. The V gene's germline CDR1 is DFQATT and CDR2 SNEGSKA (reference sequence). The CDR3 spans 13 residues. CDR3 sequence: CSASQVYQETQYF.

The chain links TRBV6-2 or TRBV6-3 to TRBJ1-1; TCRdb selects TRBD1, and the lack of DNA leaves this call unchecked. The CDR3 spans 15 residues. In germline, CDR1 is MNHEY, CDR2 SVGEGT. The CDR3 loop reads CASSYRTGGTTEAFF.

The J gene is TRBJ2-5, the V gene TRBV7-2; TCRdb selects TRBD1, and the lack of DNA leaves this call unchecked. Germline V gene data show CDR1 as SGHTA and CDR2 as FQGNSA. The CDR3 has 17 amino acids. The CDR3 spells CASSLHRAGVIAETQYF.

This rearrangement joins TRBV20-1 to TRBJ1-1; TCRdb indicates TRBD1, and absent DNA this call remains unverified. The CDR3 has 12 residues. Germline CDR1 reads DFQATT; CDR2 reads SNEGSKA (reference sequence). Here the CDR3 reads CSAKGGRAEAFF.

The CDR3 here is CASCSRNSNQPQHF. The rearrangement joins TRBV6-2 or TRBV6-3 to TRBJ1-5. The CDR3 is made up of 14 amino acids. The germline V gene encodes CDR1 MNHEY and CDR2 SVGEGT.

V is TRBV11-2 and J is TRBJ1-2; TCRdb selects TRBD1, and the lack of DNA leaves this call unchecked. This CDR3 has 15 amino acids. Germline CDR1 SGHAT, CDR2 FQNNGV. The chain's CDR3 is CASSSRDSPNYGYTF.

The chain combines TRBV7-2 with TRBJ2-5; as DNA is missing, the TRBD1 call by TCRdb cannot be tested. The CDR3 totals 14 residues. The germline V gene has CDR1 SGHTA and CDR2 FQGNSA. The CDR3 here is CASIIAGQGGTQYF.

The rearrangement joins TRBV6-6 to TRBJ2-7; TCRdb's D call, TRBD1, is unchecked because there is no DNA. The CDR3 has 13 residues. Germline-derived CDR1 and CDR2 are MNHNY and SVGAGI (reference sequence). The CDR3: CASSTIQGHEQYF.

The V gene is TRBV20-1, the J gene TRBJ2-7; as DNA is missing, the TRBD1 call by TCRdb cannot be tested. Germline CDR1 is DFQATT and CDR2 is SNEGSKA (reference sequence). The CDR3 sequence is 13 residues long. The CDR3 loop is CSALGDSSYEQYF.

The J gene is TRBJ1-1, the V gene TRBV18; TCRdb lists TRBD1, though no DNA is available to test this call. Germline V CDR1 and CDR2: KGHSH, LQKENI. The CDR3 contains 14 residues. The chain's CDR3 is CASSAGTGDTEAFF.

The rearrangement uses TRBV3-1 and TRBJ1-1. Per germline, CDR1 LGHDT and CDR2 YNNKEL (reference sequence). This CDR3 spans 13 amino acids. CDR3 amino acids: CASSQIMGTEAFF.